This T cell receptor beta chain derives from a study of blood T cell repertoires in COVID-19. On the study more broadly: From T cells, B-cell-depleted T cells, or PBMCs came the material, which was cDNA or gDNA.

Trimming took 4 bases from V and 9 from J, leaving 14 bases between them. Germline CDR1 SGDLS, CDR2 YYNGEE. The CDR3 totals 13 residues. Some clones are missing from TCRdb's copy, which holds only in-frame ones; the method was immunoSEQ multiplex PCR. The table includes 200,000 or so clones, nearly 90% detected once. A Seattle source enrolled patients during active infection and followed them longitudinally. The source of this sequence is a man aged 45-65 years with COVID-19, enrolled during active disease. J is TRBJ2-1 and V is TRBV9; possibly TRBD2 for D (6 bases). The sample comprised peripheral blood. This CDR3 is CASSPGTGGEQFF. CDR3 coding DNA: TGTGCCAGCAGCCCCGGGACCGGGGGTGAGCAGTTCTTC.